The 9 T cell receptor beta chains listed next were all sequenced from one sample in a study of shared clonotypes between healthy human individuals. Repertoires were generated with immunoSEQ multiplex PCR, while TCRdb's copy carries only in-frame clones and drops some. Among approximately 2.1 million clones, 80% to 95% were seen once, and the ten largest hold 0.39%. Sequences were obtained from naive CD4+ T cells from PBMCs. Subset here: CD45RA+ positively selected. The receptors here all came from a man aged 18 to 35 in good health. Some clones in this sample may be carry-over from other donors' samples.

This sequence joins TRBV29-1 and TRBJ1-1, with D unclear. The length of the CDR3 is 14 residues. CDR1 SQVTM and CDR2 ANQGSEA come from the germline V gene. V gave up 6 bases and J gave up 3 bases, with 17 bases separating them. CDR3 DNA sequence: TGCAGCGTCGCCCTTCTTCAGTCGGACACTGAAGCTTTCTTT. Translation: CSVALLQSDTEAFF.

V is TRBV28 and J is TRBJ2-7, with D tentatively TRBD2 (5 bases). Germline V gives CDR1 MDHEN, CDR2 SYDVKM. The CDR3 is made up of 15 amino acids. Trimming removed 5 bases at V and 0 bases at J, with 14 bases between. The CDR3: CASSPLDWSSYEQYF. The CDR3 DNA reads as TGTGCCAGCAGTCCCCTGGACTGGAGCTCCTACGAGCAGTACTTC.

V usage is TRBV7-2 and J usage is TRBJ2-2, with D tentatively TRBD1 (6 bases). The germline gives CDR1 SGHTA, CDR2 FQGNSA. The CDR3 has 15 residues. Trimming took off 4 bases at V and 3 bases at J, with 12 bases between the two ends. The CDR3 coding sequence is TGTGCCAGCAGCTCAAAACAGGGATACACCGGGGAGCTGTTTTTT. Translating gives CASSSKQGYTGELFF.

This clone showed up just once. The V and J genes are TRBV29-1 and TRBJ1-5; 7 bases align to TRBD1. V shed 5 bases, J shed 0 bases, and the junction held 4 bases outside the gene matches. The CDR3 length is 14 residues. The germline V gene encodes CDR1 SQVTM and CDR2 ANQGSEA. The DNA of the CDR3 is TGCAGCGTTATACAGGGGCCTAGCAATCAGCCCCAGCATTTT. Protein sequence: CSVIQGPSNQPQHF. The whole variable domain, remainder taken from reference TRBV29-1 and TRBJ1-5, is SAVISQKPSRDICQRGTSLTIQCQVDSQVTMMFWYRQQPGQSLTLIATANQGSEATYESGFVIDKFPISRPNLTFSTLTVSNMSPEDSSIYLCSVIQGPSNQPQHFGDGTRLSIL.

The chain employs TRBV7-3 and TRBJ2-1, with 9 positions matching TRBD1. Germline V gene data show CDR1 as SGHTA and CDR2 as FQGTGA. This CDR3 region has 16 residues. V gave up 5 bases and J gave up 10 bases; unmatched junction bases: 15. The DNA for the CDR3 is TGTGCCAGCAGCCATGAGAGCGGGACAGGGAGGGTCGAGCAGTTCTTC. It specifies CASSHESGTGRVEQFF.

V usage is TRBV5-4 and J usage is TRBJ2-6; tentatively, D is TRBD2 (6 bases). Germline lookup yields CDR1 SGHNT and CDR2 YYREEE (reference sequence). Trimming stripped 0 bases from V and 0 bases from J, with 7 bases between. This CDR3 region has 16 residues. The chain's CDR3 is CASSLAGSSGANVLTF. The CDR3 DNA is TGTGCCAGCAGCTTGGCCGGGAGCTCTGGGGCCAACGTCCTGACTTTC. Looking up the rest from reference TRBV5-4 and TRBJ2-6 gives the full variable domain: ETGVTQSPTHLIKTRGQQVTLRCSSQSGHNTVSWYQQALGQGPQFIFQYYREEENGRGNFPPRFSGLQFPNYSSELNVNALELDDSALYLCASSLAGSSGANVLTFGAGSRLTVL.

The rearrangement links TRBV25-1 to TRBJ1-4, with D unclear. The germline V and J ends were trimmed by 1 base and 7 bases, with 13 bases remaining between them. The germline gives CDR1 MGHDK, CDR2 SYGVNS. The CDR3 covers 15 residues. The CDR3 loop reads CASSESVGYVEKLFF. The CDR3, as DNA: TGTGCCAGCAGTGAATCGGTAGGGTATGTTGAAAAACTGTTTTTT.

The CDR3 sequence: CASSLSWGNQPQHF. The CDR3 DNA is TGTGCCAGCAGCCTCTCCTGGGGCAATCAGCCCCAGCATTTT. This chain uses TRBV7-9 with TRBJ1-5; D is ambiguous. The length of the CDR3 is 14 residues. The V end was cut by 5 bases, the J end by 2 bases, with 10 bases between. Germline V gene data show CDR1 as SEHNR and CDR2 as FQNEAQ (reference sequence).

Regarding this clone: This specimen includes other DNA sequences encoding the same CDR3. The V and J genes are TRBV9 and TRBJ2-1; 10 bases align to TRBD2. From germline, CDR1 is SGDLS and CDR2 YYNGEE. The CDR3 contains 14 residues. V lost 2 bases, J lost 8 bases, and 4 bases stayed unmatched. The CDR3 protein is CASSVTSGWDEQFF. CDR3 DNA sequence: TGTGCCAGCAGCGTGACTAGCGGGTGGGATGAGCAGTTCTTC.